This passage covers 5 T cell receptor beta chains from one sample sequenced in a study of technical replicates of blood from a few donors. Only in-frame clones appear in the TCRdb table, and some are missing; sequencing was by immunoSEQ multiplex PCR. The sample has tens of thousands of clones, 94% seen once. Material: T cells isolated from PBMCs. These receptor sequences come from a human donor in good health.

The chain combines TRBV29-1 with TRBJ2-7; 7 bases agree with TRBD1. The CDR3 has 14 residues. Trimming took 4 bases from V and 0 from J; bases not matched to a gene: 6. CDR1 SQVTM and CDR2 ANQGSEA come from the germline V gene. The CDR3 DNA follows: TGCAGCGTTGCTGCCAGGGGGAGCTCCTACGAGCAGTACTTC. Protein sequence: CSVAARGSSYEQYF.

CDR3 in DNA: TGCGCCAGCAGCTTGGCGGCAGGGGGCTCGGGCGAGCAGTACTTC. Amino acids: CASSLAAGGSGEQYF. V and J are TRBV5-1 and TRBJ2-7, with 8 bases aligning to TRBD1. The germline CDR1 and CDR2 sequences are SGHRS and YFSETQ. This CDR3 spans 15 amino acids. Trimming took 0 bases from V and 6 from J; bases not matched to a gene: 8.

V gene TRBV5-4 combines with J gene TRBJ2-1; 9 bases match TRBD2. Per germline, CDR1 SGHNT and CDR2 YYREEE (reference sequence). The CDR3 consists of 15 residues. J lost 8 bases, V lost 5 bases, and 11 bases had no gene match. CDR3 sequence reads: CASRVGLAGLYEQFF. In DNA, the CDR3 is TGTGCCAGCAGAGTGGGGCTAGCGGGATTGTATGAGCAGTTCTTC.

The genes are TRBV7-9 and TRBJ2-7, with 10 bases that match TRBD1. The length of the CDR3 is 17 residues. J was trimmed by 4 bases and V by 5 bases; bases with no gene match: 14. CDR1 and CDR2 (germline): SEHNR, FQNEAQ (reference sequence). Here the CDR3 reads CASSGWDRGSGIYEQYF. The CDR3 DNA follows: TGTGCCAGCAGCGGATGGGACAGGGGATCGGGGATTTACGAGCAGTACTTC.

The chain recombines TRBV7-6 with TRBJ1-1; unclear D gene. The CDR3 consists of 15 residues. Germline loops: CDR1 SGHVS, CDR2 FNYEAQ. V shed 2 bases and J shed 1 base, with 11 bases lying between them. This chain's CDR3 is CASSLSTNPNTEAFF. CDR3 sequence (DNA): TGTGCCAGCAGCTTATCGACAAACCCGAACACTGAAGCTTTCTTT.